The 11 T cell receptor beta chains listed next were all sequenced from one sample in a study of shared clonotypes between healthy human individuals. TCRdb's copy holds only in-frame clones and misses some; the assay was immunoSEQ multiplex PCR. The profile covers approximately 810,000 clones, with 80% to 95% appearing a single time and 20% to 30% taken by the ten largest. Cells designated naive CD8 were CD45RO-negative and were positively selected for CCR7, with terminally differentiated effector memory CD45RA+ cells excluded. The sequencing input was naive CD8+ T cells sorted from blood. The origin of the receptors is a man younger than 45 in good health.

This chain joins TRBV10-3 and TRBJ2-2; D is unresolved. Germline CDR1 is ENHRY and CDR2 is SYGVKD. This CDR3 spans 13 amino acids. The germline V and J ends were trimmed by 3 bases and 2 bases, with 4 bases remaining between them. The CDR3, as DNA: TGTGCCATCAGTGACTCCAACACCGGGGAGCTGTTTTTT. Protein sequence: CAISDSNTGELFF.

This clone was seen just once. CDR3 DNA sequence: TGTGCCAGCAGCTTAATGGCAGAAACCTACAATGAGCAGTTCTTC. Translation gives CASSLMAETYNEQFF. V usage is TRBV7-7 and J usage is TRBJ2-1; D is unclear. V lost 2 bases, J lost 2 bases, and 10 bases lay in between. Looked up from germline, CDR1 is SSHAT and CDR2 is FNYEAQ (reference sequence). The CDR3 is made up of 15 amino acids. The entire variable domain, with the rest obtained from reference TRBV7-7 and TRBJ2-1, is as follows: GAGVSQSPRYKVTKRGQDVTLRCDPISSHATLYWYQQALGQGPEFLTYFNYEAQPDKSGLPSDRFSAERPEGSISTLTIQRTEQRDSAMYRCASSLMAETYNEQFFGPGTRLTVL.

The gene calls are TRBV5-1 and TRBJ2-7, with no clear D. V shed 0 bases and J shed 3 bases, with 13 bases lying between them. The CDR3 spans 15 residues. Looked up from germline, CDR1 is SGHRS and CDR2 is YFSETQ. The CDR3 here is CASSLGSLADYEQYF. DNA for the CDR3: TGCGCCAGCAGCTTGGGGTCCTTGGCGGACTACGAGCAGTACTTC.

The chain couples TRBV29-1 to TRBJ2-2; D perhaps matches TRBD2 (6 bases). The CDR3 contains 15 residues. Looked up from germline, CDR1 is SQVTM and CDR2 is ANQGSEA. V was trimmed by 3 bases and J by 1 base, leaving 12 bases between them. CDR3 nucleotide sequence: TGCAGCGTTGAGTTCGGCGGGATGAACACCGGGGAGCTGTTTTTT. Protein: CSVEFGGMNTGELFF.

The DNA for the CDR3 is TGTGCCAGCAGCCAAGATAACGGGGGCGAGTACTATGGCTACACCTTC. Protein product: CASSQDNGGEYYGYTF. The rearrangement links TRBV4-2 to TRBJ1-2; the D gene is possibly TRBD1 (6 bases). With 0 bases removed from V and 3 bases from J, the gap between germline ends came to 14 bases. The CDR3 consists of 16 residues. Germline CDR1 is LGHNA and CDR2 is YNFKEQ.

V and J are TRBV7-6 and TRBJ2-1; 7 bases are shared with TRBD2. Germline values: CDR1 SGHVS, CDR2 FNYEAQ. This CDR3 is 19 amino acids long. V shed 1 base and J 8 bases; nucleotides not matched to a gene: 20. The CDR3 is CASSLVSELANLLHYEQFF. In DNA form, the CDR3 reads TGTGCCAGCAGCTTAGTGTCCGAACTAGCGAATCTCTTACATTATGAGCAGTTCTTC.

J is TRBJ2-1 and V is TRBV27, with D possibly being TRBD1 (5 bases). V was cut by 5 bases and J by 2 bases, with 19 bases left in between. The length of the CDR3 is 17 residues. CDR1 is MNHEY and CDR2 is SMNVEV in the germline V gene (reference sequence). The CDR3 nucleotides read TGTGCCAGCAGTCGCCTCGGGCAGGGCTTCGCCTACAATGAGCAGTTCTTC. As protein: CASSRLGQGFAYNEQFF.

This chain connects TRBV7-9 to TRBJ2-1, with 11 bases aligning to TRBD2. After removal of 1 base from V and 8 bases from J, the junction contained 4 bases not matched to a gene. The CDR3 is 15 amino acids. Germline CDR1 reads SEHNR; CDR2 reads FQNEAQ (reference sequence). The CDR3 here is CASSLVAGGVYEQFF. Here the CDR3 DNA reads TGTGCCAGCAGCTTAGTAGCGGGAGGGGTCTATGAGCAGTTCTTC.

The V and J genes are TRBV27 and TRBJ1-5, with D perhaps matching TRBD1 (6 bases). CDR3 size: 16 residues. The germline V gene encodes CDR1 MNHEY and CDR2 SMNVEV (reference sequence). V lost 5 bases, J lost 0 bases, and 14 bases lay in between. DNA of the CDR3: TGTGCCAGCAGTCTGAGAGGGGGGAATAGCAATCAGCCCCAGCATTTT. This encodes CASSLRGGNSNQPQHF.

This chain connects TRBV27 to TRBJ2-5, with 12 bases matching TRBD2. Germline trimming cut 4 bases from V and 4 bases from J; bases unmatched to any gene: 10. CDR3 length: 17 residues. Germline lookup yields CDR1 MNHEY and CDR2 SMNVEV (reference sequence). The CDR3 here is CASSWRRLAGDRETQYF. The DNA of the CDR3 is TGTGCCAGCAGTTGGAGACGACTAGCGGGAGATCGAGAGACCCAGTACTTC.

The chain joins TRBV6-1 to TRBJ2-1; D gene uncertain. The CDR3 spans 16 residues. V gave up 1 base and J gave up 0 bases, with 10 bases separating them. Germline CDR1 reads MNHNS; CDR2 reads SASEGT. The CDR3 DNA sequence: TGTGCCAGCAGTGAAGTGGGCTATAGCTCCTACAATGAGCAGTTCTTC. Translating gives CASSEVGYSSYNEQFF.